Listed below are T cell receptor beta chains from one sample, sequenced in a study of vaccination and CD4 T cells after COVID-19. These receptors have no identified antigens. One entry per CDR3 protein results from TCRdb running MiXCR on the PCR reads. The repertoire holds about 16,000 distinct CDR3 sequences, with roughly 50% as singletons. Source: cultured CD4+ T cells from blood, taken after SARS-CoV-2 vaccination. The receptors originated from a human donor with COVID-19. CDR3s include the opening cysteine and the closing phenylalanine or tryptophan. The D gene is left open where the match is weak. Rows may omit the clone size; those that give it use once, few, many or a size class.

V gene	D gene	J gene	clone size	CDR3 protein	CDR3 DNA
TRBV7-2	-	TRBJ2-7	-	CASSLTSSAVYPEQYF	TGTGCCAGCAGCTTGACCTCTTCGGCAGTATACCCCGAGCAGTACTTC
TRBV6-1	TRBD2	TRBJ2-7	few	CASRRHRDYYEQYF	TGTGCCAGCAGGCGACACCGGGACTACTACGAGCAGTACTTC
TRBV11-2	TRBD1	TRBJ1-1	-	CASSLERTGEAFF	TGTGCCAGCAGCTTAGAGAGGACAGGCGAGGCTTTCTTT
TRBV7-9	-	TRBJ2-1	-	CASSPRPGPAYNEQFF	TGTGCCAGCAGCCCCCGCCCGGGACCGGCTTACAATGAGCAGTTCTTC
TRBV7-2	TRBD2	TRBJ2-2	few	CASSLASGVTGELFF	TGTGCCAGCAGCTTAGCTAGCGGGGTCACCGGGGAGCTGTTTTTT
TRBV6-5	TRBD1	TRBJ1-2	-	CASSYIGTDGYTF	TGTGCCAGCAGTTACATTGGGACAGATGGCTACACCTTC
TRBV7-8	-	TRBJ2-2	-	CASDPRGGANTGELFF	TGTGCCAGCGATCCAAGGGGGGGGGCGAACACCGGGGAGCTGTTTTTT
TRBV6-1	-	TRBJ1-3	-	CASTQRGGSSGNTIYF	TGTGCCAGCACCCAAAGGGGGGGGTCCTCTGGAAACACCATATATTTT
TRBV6-5	-	TRBJ1-1	-	CASSYSQGPAEAFF	TGTGCCAGCAGTTACTCGCAGGGGCCCGCTGAAGCTTTCTTT
TRBV7-2	TRBD1	TRBJ1-3	-	CASRMTGGAGNTIYF	TGTGCCAGCAGGATGACAGGGGGCGCTGGAAACACCATATATTTT
TRBV10-3	-	TRBJ2-5	-	CAISESRLAQYF	TGTGCCATCAGTGAGAGCAGACTGGCCCAGTACTTC
TRBV20-1	TRBD1	TRBJ2-7	-	CSGTDAYEQYF	TGCAGCGGGACAGATGCCTACGAGCAGTACTTC
TRBV29-1	-	TRBJ2-5	-	CSVDLWGGETQYF	TGCAGCGTTGATTTGTGGGGCGGGGAGACCCAGTACTTC
TRBV2	TRBD1	TRBJ2-5	-	CASRDRAGSVQETQYF	TGTGCCAGCAGAGACAGGGCCGGTTCGGTTCAAGAGACCCAGTACTTC
TRBV2	TRBD1	TRBJ2-6	-	CARPRGPGANVLTF	TGTGCCAGACCCAGGGGGCCTGGGGCCAACGTCCTGACTTTC
TRBV6-2/TRBV6-3	TRBD2	TRBJ2-5	-	CASSCGRVQETQYF	TGTGCCAGCAGTTGCGGGAGGGTCCAAGAGACCCAGTACTTC
TRBV6-4	TRBD1	TRBJ1-2	-	CASRDRVSGYTF	TGTGCCAGCAGAGACAGGGTCTCGGGCTACACCTTC
TRBV24-1	TRBD2	TRBJ2-1	-	CATREAGAGYNEQFF	TGTGCCACCAGAGAAGCGGGGGCGGGCTACAATGAGCAGTTCTTC
TRBV19	TRBD1	TRBJ2-1	once	CASSIGRGQYNEQFF	TGTGCCAGTAGTATAGGCAGGGGGCAATACAATGAGCAGTTCTTC
TRBV19	TRBD1	TRBJ1-1	-	CATWTGGALGRRETEASF	TGTGCCACCTGGACAGGGGGCGCGCTCGGACGAAGAGAAACTGAAGCTTCCTTT
TRBV10-3	TRBD1	TRBJ1-2	medium-sized	CATQRSRQGPHGYTF	TGTGCCACCCAACGATCCAGACAGGGGCCTCATGGCTACACCTTC
TRBV20-1	-	TRBJ2-6	-	CSARGYLEANVLTF	TGCAGTGCTAGGGGCTATCTGGAGGCCAACGTCCTGACTTTC
TRBV6-1	TRBD1	TRBJ1-5	-	CASSGRDRGGYQPQHF	TGTGCCAGCAGTGGCCGGGACAGAGGGGGCTATCAGCCCCAGCATTTT
TRBV2	-	TRBJ2-5	few	CASSSGETQYF	TGTGCCAGCAGCTCAGGGGAGACCCAGTACTTC
TRBV6-2/TRBV6-3	TRBD1	TRBJ2-6	-	CASSSPGQGVSGANVLTF	TGTGCCAGCAGTTCCCCGGGACAGGGGGTATCTGGGGCCAACGTCCTGACTTTC
TRBV6-5	-	TRBJ1-2	-	CASSYPIVGGKTYGYTF	TGTGCCAGCAGTTACCCGATTGTGGGGGGCAAGACCTATGGCTACACCTTC
TRBV7-2	TRBD1	TRBJ1-1	-	CASSSRQGKSEAFF	TGTGCCAGCAGCTCTAGACAGGGAAAATCTGAAGCTTTCTTT
TRBV20-1	-	TRBJ1-4	-	CSARDSGGADEKLFF	TGCAGTGCTAGAGATAGTGGGGGTGCGGATGAAAAACTGTTTTTT
TRBV11-2	-	TRBJ2-5	-	CASSLNTATGETQYF	TGTGCCAGCAGCTTAAATACGGCCACGGGAGAGACCCAGTACTTC
TRBV19	TRBD1	TRBJ1-2	-	CASSTRGQGVGYTF	TGTGCCAGTAGTACCAGGGGACAGGGAGTTGGCTACACCTTC
TRBV5-1	-	TRBJ2-3	-	CASSPSVADTQYF	TGCGCCAGCAGCCCGAGCGTAGCAGATACGCAGTATTTT
TRBV20-1	TRBD1	TRBJ1-1	once	CSARDLAGGNTEAFF	TGCAGTGCTAGAGATCTGGCAGGGGGAAACACTGAAGCTTTCTTT
TRBV7-9	-	TRBJ2-3	few	CASSLEEDTQYF	TGTGCCAGCAGCCTCGAGGAGGATACGCAGTATTTT
TRBV20-1	-	TRBJ2-7	-	CSARDHRSSYEQYF	TGCAGTGCTAGAGATCATAGAAGCTCCTACGAGCAGTACTTC
TRBV7-2	-	TRBJ2-7	-	CASSSGVLGQYF	TGTGCCAGCAGCTCAGGCGTCCTGGGGCAGTACTTC
TRBV19	-	TRBJ1-5	-	CASSPYLQDNQPQHF	TGTGCCAGTAGTCCCTATCTACAGGACAATCAGCCCCAGCATTTT
TRBV5-1	-	TRBJ2-3	-	CASKEYSSSTDTQYF	TGCGCCAGCAAGGAATACAGTTCTAGCACAGATACGCAGTATTTT
TRBV20-1	-	TRBJ2-7	few	CSAPASGRYEQYF	TGCAGTGCCCCGGCCTCAGGGAGGTACGAGCAGTACTTC
TRBV20-1	-	TRBJ1-4	few	CSARDLLWGFEKLFF	TGCAGTGCTAGAGATCTATTATGGGGGTTTGAAAAACTGTTTTTT
TRBV11-3	TRBD1	TRBJ1-2	few	CASSYTGDSNYGYTF	TGTGCCAGCAGCTACACAGGGGATTCGAACTATGGCTACACCTTC
TRBV21-1	-	TRBJ2-1	-	CASSCADSYNEQFF	TGTGCCAGCAGCTGTGCGGACTCCTACAATGAGCAGTTCTTC
TRBV12-3/TRBV12-4	TRBD2	TRBJ2-5	few	CASSPGTSGGPWETQYF	TGTGCCAGCAGTCCCGGGACTAGCGGGGGGCCGTGGGAGACCCAGTACTTC
TRBV6-5	TRBD1	TRBJ2-1	once	CASSWGRSGGDEQFF	TGTGCCAGCAGTTGGGGTAGGTCAGGGGGCGATGAGCAGTTCTTC
TRBV11-3	-	TRBJ2-1	-	CASSVSSSSYNEQFF	TGTGCCAGCAGCGTATCCTCGAGCTCCTACAATGAGCAGTTCTTC
TRBV4-2	-	TRBJ2-2	-	CASSQTLNTGELFF	TGTGCCAGCAGCCAAACATTGAACACCGGGGAGCTGTTTTTT
TRBV5-6	TRBD2	TRBJ2-7	-	CASSPGGIYEQYF	TGTGCCAGCAGCCCCGGGGGGATCTACGAGCAGTACTTC
TRBV2	-	TRBJ2-2	-	CASSRQVNGELFF	TGTGCCAGCAGCCGACAGGTGAACGGGGAGCTGTTTTTT
TRBV7-2	-	TRBJ2-5	few	CASSLFSASTDAETQYF	TGTGCCAGCAGCTTATTCTCGGCGAGCACGGATGCGGAGACCCAGTACTTC
TRBV6-1	TRBD1	TRBJ2-7	few	CASSLIGTGVYEQYF	TGTGCCAGCAGCCTAATTGGGACAGGGGTTTACGAGCAGTACTTC
TRBV19	TRBD1	TRBJ1-2	-	CASSLRQGSTLYGYTF	TGTGCCAGTAGTTTACGACAGGGATCGACATTATATGGCTACACCTTC
TRBV18	-	TRBJ2-2	few	CASSPLPNANTGELFF	TGTGCCAGCTCACCATTACCGAACGCGAACACCGGGGAGCTGTTTTTT
TRBV6-1	TRBD2	TRBJ2-2	-	CASSEAALAGGSGELFF	TGTGCCAGCAGTGAAGCTGCCCTAGCGGGGGGGTCCGGGGAGCTGTTTTTT
TRBV5-4	-	TRBJ2-7	few	CASSLAKGRDYEQYF	TGTGCCAGCAGCTTAGCTAAGGGTCGGGACTACGAGCAGTACTTC
TRBV6-5	-	TRBJ1-3	-	CASSYSTGNPGNTIYF	TGTGCCAGCAGTTACTCGACAGGAAACCCTGGAAACACCATATATTTT